The source of this T cell receptor (beta chain) is a study of monozygotic twins with inflammatory bowel disease. The study, taken as a whole, reports: There was no way to distinguish the different T cell subtypes.

The CDR3 consists of 15 residues. The germline gives CDR1 DFQATT, CDR2 SNEGSKA (reference sequence). Sampling involved one blood draw (approximately 2.3 ml) for every donor. TCRdb reprocessed the 5' RACE reads and reports one entry per CDR3 protein, with no DNA. The sample holds roughly 150,000 distinct CDR3 sequences. Comment on this clonotype: What it recognizes is unknown.

The sample was blood. The chain uses TRBV20-1 and TRBJ2-3. The sequence was obtained from a human donor with ulcerative colitis or Crohn's disease, or a healthy co-twin of an affected twin (not recorded which). The CDR3 protein is CSAPSRKHSTDTQYF.